A selection of T cell receptor beta chains follows, all from one sample in a study of CD8 T cells in ankylosing spondylitis. TCRdb redid the calling of the 5' RACE reads with MiXCR, one entry per CDR3 protein. This table has roughly 700,000 distinct CDR3 sequences, 19% appearing once. Sequencing input: blood, either unsorted or a sorted T cell fraction (not recorded which). Receptors were obtained from a male donor with ankylosing spondylitis. Both conserved end residues are part of each CDR3. The D gene is left open where the match is weak. Clone size is stated in some rows and not others, as once, few, many or a class when expanded.

clone_size d_call j_call v_call cdr3_nt cdr3_aa
few . TRBJ2-3 TRBV20-1 TGCAGTGCTTCTATCGACAGGATCTCCACAGATACGCAGTATTTT CSASIDRISTDTQYF
. . TRBJ1-5 TRBV27 TGTGCCAGCAGTTTAATGGGGGGGAATCAGCCCCAGCATTTT CASSLMGGNQPQHF
. TRBD2 TRBJ2-1 TRBV12-3/TRBV12-4 TGTGCCAGCAGTTTAATCCGCGGGAGTGCGGGGAATGAGCAGTTCTTC CASSLIRGSAGNEQFF
many . TRBJ1-6 TRBV7-6 TGTGCCAGCAGCTTAGCCCCTAATTCACCCCTCCACTTT CASSLAPNSPLHF
few TRBD2 TRBJ2-5 TRBV20-1 TGCAGTGCTGACCGGGACTACCCCCAAGAGACCCAGTACTTC CSADRDYPQETQYF
. . TRBJ1-5 TRBV12-3/TRBV12-4 TGTGCCAGCAGATCGGGGTGGACGGGCAATCAGCCCCAGCATTTT CASRSGWTGNQPQHF
many TRBD2 TRBJ2-3 TRBV29-1 TGCAGCGTGAGCGGGCGGGAGGGTAGCACAGATACGCAGTATTTT CSVSGREGSTDTQYF
. TRBD2 TRBJ2-1 TRBV4-3 TGCGCCAGCAGCCAAGGTTGGCGGGAGGGGGATGAGCAGTTCTTC CASSQGWREGDEQFF
. . TRBJ2-1 TRBV7-9 TGTGCCAGCAGCTTTTGGCGGGATCCTTCCTACAATGAGCAGTTCTTC CASSFWRDPSYNEQFF
few TRBD2 TRBJ2-3 TRBV4-1 TGCGCCAGCAGCCAAGATCCGGGGACTAGCGGGGGGCCTGTCACAGATACGCAGTATTTT CASSQDPGTSGGPVTDTQYF
few . TRBJ2-1 TRBV4-3 TGCGCCAGCAGCCAAGGGGCCGAAGCGTATGTCTACAATGAGCAGTTCTTC CASSQGAEAYVYNEQFF
few TRBD1 TRBJ2-7 TRBV7-9 TGTGCCAGCAGCCTAGGGGGCCCCGGTGAGCAGTACTTC CASSLGGPGEQYF
. . TRBJ2-5 TRBV4-1 TGCGCCAGCAGCCAAGTGGGCGGACTAACCCGAATATGGGAGACCCAGTACTTC CASSQVGGLTRIWETQYF
. . TRBJ2-7 TRBV5-1 TGCGCCAGCAGCAAAGAAGGACCCTTCCGCTCCTACGAGCAGTACTTC CASSKEGPFRSYEQYF
few . TRBJ2-2 TRBV20-1 TGCAGTGCTAGTCGTGGGGGATCTGGCACCGGGGAGCTGTTTTTT CSASRGGSGTGELFF
. TRBD1 TRBJ1-2 TRBV29-1 TGCAGCGTCGACAGGGGTGGCTATGGCTACACCTTC CSVDRGGYGYTF
. . TRBJ1-3 TRBV12-3/TRBV12-4 TGTGCCAGCAGTCGCGGAGTTCTCGCTGGAAACACCATATATTTT CASSRGVLAGNTIYF
. . TRBJ1-1 TRBV20-1 TGCAGTGCTAGAGCCTCGGACGGCTACACTGAAGCTTTCTTT CSARASDGYTEAFF
many . TRBJ1-5 TRBV24-1 TGTGCCACCAGTGATCCGTCGGAGGCTAATCAGCCCCAGCATTTT CATSDPSEANQPQHF
. . TRBJ2-5 TRBV5-1 TGCGCCAGCAGCTTGGGTGGGGATTCCACCCAGTACTTC CASSLGGDSTQYF
few . TRBJ2-7 TRBV20-1 TGCAGTGCTATCGCTTCGCGGGTTCACTACGAGCAGTACTTC CSAIASRVHYEQYF
few TRBD1 TRBJ2-7 TRBV2 TGTGCCAGCAGGGCACAGGGGGTGTCGGACGAGCAGTACTTC CASRAQGVSDEQYF
once . TRBJ2-5 TRBV11-2 TGTGCCAGCAGCCGCCACGCCAGGGGATCAGAGACCCAGTACTTC CASSRHARGSETQYF
few . TRBJ2-7 TRBV30 TGTGCCTGGAGTGAGTCCTACGAGCAGTACTTC CAWSESYEQYF
few . TRBJ2-7 TRBV7-3 TGTGCCAGCAGCTATTCCGGGTTAGACGAGCAGTACTTC CASSYSGLDEQYF
few . TRBJ1-1 TRBV4-1 TGCGCCAGCAGCCAAACGGCCACCCTGGGCACTGAAGCTTTCTTT CASSQTATLGTEAFF
few . TRBJ2-1 TRBV7-9 TGTGCCAGCAGCTTAATGGGTCCTTACAATGAGCAGTTCTTC CASSLMGPYNEQFF
. . TRBJ1-1 TRBV18 TGTGCCAGCTCAGGGAGGACTGAAGCTTTCTTT CASSGRTEAFF
many TRBD2 TRBJ2-1 TRBV2 TGTGCCAGCAGTGTACCTAGCGGGGTACGGTTGGGGGAGCAGTTCTTC CASSVPSGVRLGEQFF
. . TRBJ2-7 TRBV5-1 TGCGCCAGCAGCTTAAGTCTAGCGCACTCCTACGAGCAGTACTTC CASSLSLAHSYEQYF
. . TRBJ2-7 TRBV5-5 TGTGCCAGCAGCTTGAGGGTCGGAGGCTACGAGCAGTACTTC CASSLRVGGYEQYF
. TRBD1 TRBJ1-1 TRBV6-1 TGTGCCAGCGTACCGGGACAGACCCTCACTGAAGCTTTCTTT CASVPGQTLTEAFF
. TRBD1 TRBJ1-5 TRBV11-3 TGTGCCAGCAGCTTAAAGCCCGGGACAGGGGATCAGCCCCAGCATTTT CASSLKPGTGDQPQHF
. . TRBJ2-1 TRBV28 TGTGCCAGCAGCCCCTTGACAGGACTATCCAACAATGAGCAGTTCTTC CASSPLTGLSNNEQFF
few . TRBJ2-1 TRBV29-1 TGCAGCTTTCTGGCCGACACCTCCTACAATGAGCAGTTCTTC CSFLADTSYNEQFF
few . TRBJ2-1 TRBV7-3 TGTGCCAGCAGCCCCCAATCAAGCTCCTACAATGAGCAGTTCTTC CASSPQSSSYNEQFF
few . TRBJ1-6 TRBV25-1 TGTGCCAGCAGTGAGCAGGGAGATTATAATTCACCCCTCCACTTT CASSEQGDYNSPLHF
once TRBD1 TRBJ2-4 TRBV5-5 TGTGCCAGCGGCCCCGGACAGGGGAGGGACATTCAGTACTTC CASGPGQGRDIQYF
many . TRBJ2-7 TRBV3-1 TGTGCCAGCAGCCAAGGACTTAGCTCCTACGAGCAGTACTTC CASSQGLSSYEQYF
. TRBD1 TRBJ2-2 TRBV7-8 TGTGCCAGCAGCTCTAGGGGGCCTAACACCGGGGAGCTGTTTTTT CASSSRGPNTGELFF
. . TRBJ2-5 TRBV29-1 TGCAGCGTTTCACAGGGAAGCCTACAAGAGACCCAGTACTTC CSVSQGSLQETQYF
few TRBD1 TRBJ2-3 TRBV6-2/TRBV6-3 TGTGCCTGCTTCCCGGTCGCAGGGGGCCGTGCAGATACGCAGTATTTT CACFPVAGGRADTQYF
many . TRBJ2-1 TRBV12-3/TRBV12-4 TGTGCCAGCAGTTTTCCACAGGGTCAGCAACTTCACAATGAGCAGTTCTTC CASSFPQGQQLHNEQFF
few . TRBJ2-2 TRBV15 TGTGCCACCAGCAGAGATCCCCCGGGGGCAGGAGCCACCGGGGAGCTGTTTTTT CATSRDPPGAGATGELFF
. . TRBJ2-1 TRBV5-5 TGTGCCAGCAGCTTGGGGTGGTTAGGTCCTGCCTCCTACAATGAGCAGTTCTTC CASSLGWLGPASYNEQFF
few . TRBJ1-6 TRBV12-3/TRBV12-4 TGTGCCAGCAGTTTAGGGACAAACTCACCCCTCCACTTT CASSLGTNSPLHF
few . TRBJ1-6 TRBV7-9 TGTGCCAGCAGCTTAGGCAAGAGCAATTCACCCCTCCACTTT CASSLGKSNSPLHF
. TRBD1 TRBJ1-4 TRBV7-9 TGTGCCAGCAGCCCCGGACAGGGGACAGGGGAAAAACTGTTTTTT CASSPGQGTGEKLFF
. TRBD1 TRBJ2-2 TRBV20-1 TGCAGTGCTAGAGATTCACCCGTACAGGGGGCTTTCACCGGGGAGCTGTTTTTT CSARDSPVQGAFTGELFF
. . TRBJ2-7 TRBV4-3 TGCGCCAGCAGCCAAGATTCACTAGCTGGCTCCTACGAGCAGTACTTC CASSQDSLAGSYEQYF
few . TRBJ2-7 TRBV7-2 TGTGCCAGCAGCTTAGCGGGGGGTCGGGAGCAGTACTTC CASSLAGGREQYF
. TRBD1 TRBJ1-1 TRBV19 TGTGCCAGTACAGTCTCAGGGACAGGGGCGAACACTGAAGCTTTCTTT CASTVSGTGANTEAFF
. TRBD2 TRBJ2-3 TRBV6-1 TGTGCCAGCCGGGCTAGCGGGACAGATACGCAGTATTTT CASRASGTDTQYF
few . TRBJ1-3 TRBV5-4 TGTGCCAGCAGCTCTTCCGACAGTGGAAACACCATATATTTT CASSSSDSGNTIYF